These T cell receptor beta chains were read from a single sample in a study of blood T cell repertoires in COVID-19. The data were produced by immunoSEQ multiplex PCR, yet TCRdb's version contains in-frame clones alone and is incomplete. The sample includes about 200,000 clones, 94% of them seen just once. The sequencing sample was made of peripheral blood. These receptors originate from a man aged 30-40 years with COVID-19, enrolled during active disease. Both conserved end residues are part of each CDR3. A D gene is named only where the DNA matches it firmly. Size is stated for part of the rows, as once, few or many counts, or as a class when the clone is expanded.

v_call,clone_size,j_call,d_call,cdr3_nt,cdr3_aa
TRBV29-1,.,TRBJ2-7,.,TGCAGCGTTGTGGTGGGGCCCAAGAGTACCTACGAGCAGTACTTC,CSVVVGPKSTYEQYF
TRBV7-3,.,TRBJ1-1,TRBD1,TGTGCCAGCAGTCAACAGGGGAGGACTGAAGCTTTCTTT,CASSQQGRTEAFF
TRBV7-9,.,TRBJ2-5,TRBD2,TGTGCCAGCAGCTCCGGGACTAGCGGGCTCGAGACCCAGTACTTC,CASSSGTSGLETQYF
TRBV27,.,TRBJ1-5,.,TGTGCCAGCAGTTTATCTACAGGGAATCAGCCCCAGCATTTT,CASSLSTGNQPQHF
TRBV5-1,.,TRBJ1-6,.,TGCGCCAGCAGCTTGCAGGGCTCCTCTTCACCCCTCCACTTT,CASSLQGSSSPLHF
TRBV7-6,.,TRBJ2-2,TRBD1,TGTGCCAGCAGCCGGGACAGGGGCTCGAACACCGGGGAGCTGTTTTTT,CASSRDRGSNTGELFF
TRBV10-1,once,TRBJ1-5,TRBD1,TGCGCCAGCAGCTCCGGACAGGTCAATCAGCCCCAGCATTTT,CASSSGQVNQPQHF
TRBV6-5,.,TRBJ1-1,TRBD1,TGTGCCAGCAGACCGGGACAGGGTAGAGGGACTGAAGCTTTCTTT,CASRPGQGRGTEAFF
TRBV5-6,.,TRBJ1-4,TRBD1,TGTGCCAGCAGTTCTAACCACGGCGGGACAGGGACTGAAAAACTGTTTTTT,CASSSNHGGTGTEKLFF
TRBV5-1,.,TRBJ1-2,.,TGCGCCAGCAGCTTGGAATCCCGGGGTATGGAGGGCTACACCTTC,CASSLESRGMEGYTF
TRBV30,.,TRBJ1-6,TRBD1,TGTGCCTGGGGAACCAAACAGGGGTCACCCCTCCACTTT,CAWGTKQGSPLHF
TRBV6-5,.,TRBJ1-1,.,TGTGCCAGCAGTTACCCCCGCAGGGAGGCCGCTGAAGCTTTCTTT,CASSYPRREAAEAFF
TRBV15,once,TRBJ2-7,TRBD2,TGTGCCACCAGCAGTTTAGCGGGGGTGAACCACGAGCAGTACTTC,CATSSLAGVNHEQYF
TRBV7-3,.,TRBJ1-1,.,TGTGCCAGCAGCTCGGGGGCTGAAGCTTTCTTT,CASSSGAEAFF
TRBV9,.,TRBJ2-1,TRBD1,TGTGCCAGCAGCGTAAGGGGACAGGGAAGCAATGAGCAGTTCTTC,CASSVRGQGSNEQFF
TRBV29-1,once,TRBJ1-4,.,TGCAGCGTACTACTGGACCTAACAGGTGAAAAACTGTTTTTT,CSVLLDLTGEKLFF
TRBV7-9,.,TRBJ1-6,TRBD1,TGTGCCAGCAGCCGGACAGGGTCTAATTCACCCCTCCACTTT,CASSRTGSNSPLHF
TRBV9,few,TRBJ2-7,.,TGTGCCAGCAGCGTAGTATGGCCTGGCCCGTCCCTTCGGTACTTC,CASSVVWPGPSLRYF
TRBV11-3,.,TRBJ2-1,TRBD2,TGTGCCAGCAGCCCTCCCCGACTAAGCGGGGGTTACAATGAGCAGTTCTTC,CASSPPRLSGGYNEQFF
TRBV3-1/TRBV3-2,.,TRBJ1-2,.,TGTGCCAGCACCTTAAACGGAGGGGAGTGGGGCTACACCTTC,CASTLNGGEWGYTF
TRBV5-6,.,TRBJ2-2,TRBD1,TGTGCCAGCAGCTTGTGGGACAGGGGCGACACCGGGGAGCTGTTTTTT,CASSLWDRGDTGELFF
TRBV27,.,TRBJ1-2,TRBD1,TGTGCCAGCAAACGGACAGGGCCCTACTATGGCTACACCTTC,CASKRTGPYYGYTF
TRBV28,.,TRBJ2-3,.,TGTGCCAGCACCTTCTCGGACTTCGCAGATACGCAGTATTTT,CASTFSDFADTQYF
TRBV6-6,.,TRBJ1-6,.,TGTGCCAGCACCGCCCAGGCCGGGGGTAATTCACCCCTCCACTTT,CASTAQAGGNSPLHF
TRBV18,.,TRBJ1-2,.,TGTGCCAGCTCACCAGGGCAGGCCTATGGCTACACCTTC,CASSPGQAYGYTF
TRBV6-1,once,TRBJ1-2,.,TGTGCCAGCAGAGAAGGGCCGGGGAGCCAGTATGGCTACACCTTC,CASREGPGSQYGYTF
TRBV11-2,.,TRBJ2-3,TRBD2,TGTGCCAGCAGCGCCAACTCGGGGGGGGGCCTATATACGCAGTATTTT,CASSANSGGGLYTQYF
TRBV2,.,TRBJ1-5,.,TGTGCCAGCAGTGAGGAGGGGCACCAGCCCCAGCATTTT,CASSEEGHQPQHF
TRBV2,.,TRBJ2-1,TRBD1,TGTGCCAGCGAGTATGTACGGGACAGGTACAATGAGCAGTTCTTC,CASEYVRDRYNEQFF
TRBV12-5,once,TRBJ1-3,.,TGTGCTATCGAAGGGGGCTCTGGAAACACCATATATTTT,CAIEGGSGNTIYF
TRBV5-5,.,TRBJ2-4,TRBD1,TGTGCCAGCAGCTCCCCACAGGGGGATCGGGCCAAAAACATTCAGTACTTC,CASSSPQGDRAKNIQYF
TRBV6-5,.,TRBJ2-7,.,TGTGCCACCCGGGACAACTCCTACGAGCAGTACTTC,CATRDNSYEQYF
TRBV7-3,.,TRBJ2-6,TRBD1,TGTGCCAGCAGGGCCGGGACAGGGCTTGGGGCCAACGTCCTGACTTTC,CASRAGTGLGANVLTF